This T cell receptor (beta chain) was retrieved from a study of a mutant IDH1 vaccine in newly diagnosed glioma (dated by TCRdb to about 2021). Looking at the study overall: The roughly 35 treated patients were approximately 62% male and 37.5% female, with a mean age of about 38 years. Peripheral blood was drawn at six visits: V03 (baseline), V05, V07, V10, V12 and V13. For exploratory analyses, longitudinal TCRB deep sequencing was carried out in 25 to 30 treated patients wherever samples were available. Before enrollment, patients had received standard therapy of radiotherapy alone, temozolomide alone, or radiochemotherapy with temozolomide; most received the combination. Broad study findings and their caveats: No apparent relationship was observed between pseudoprogression and alterations in the top peripheral T cell clonotypes detected by TCRB sequencing. PBMC samples for TCRB deep sequencing were selected based on availability. Immune responses induced by the vaccine were seen in around 93% of patients across multiple MHC alleles. According to the authors, sample limitations meant that analyses of patient blood samples could not be reproduced.

Library preparation employed the immunoSEQ multiplex PCR assay. Rearranged TCR beta chain sequences were amplified using the hsTCRB Kit according to the manufacturer's protocol. TCRB libraries were sequenced on an Illumina MiSeq. The paper's processing steps were these. Demultiplexing, trimming and gene mapping were performed with the kit vendor's proprietary platform. Entries here come from immuneACCESS through TCRdb and include only in-frame sequences with V and J called. Some clones fail to appear in such tables; in the studies checked, an unresolved V gene covers under half of the shortfall, and the cause of the remainder is unknown. D and trimming come from the DNA, and the V and J calls and clone size come from that table. This sample comprises about 92,000 clones, 80% to 90% of them detected only once. The top ten constitute approximately 8% of the sample. The label giving this sample's time point can be read as: baseline, week 1 (first vaccination visit). The label giving this sample's treatment or condition can be read as: pre-vaccination baseline after standard-of-care therapy. All donors had newly diagnosed IDH1-mutant astrocytomas of WHO grade 3 or 4 that showed loss of nuclear ATRX. The samples were drawn from NOA16, a multicentre, single-arm, open-label phase I trial in Germany that tested a mutant IDH1 peptide vaccine in humans for the first time. For immunogenicity testing, the blood drawn at visit V03 was used as the baseline sample. Genomic DNA for TCRB sequencing was extracted from EDTA blood using the DNeasy Blood and Tissue Kit.

As for this clone: Its antigen remains unidentified. No much larger clonotype is one base removed from it; base qualities were not supplied.

This receptor was identified in a woman in her forties or fifties with glioma. The specimen comprised PBMCs, sampled from a glioma patient treated with radiotherapy, temozolomide or both.

The sequence in DNA is TGTGCCAGCAGCTTGGAGTCGAGGAGGGGCGCAGATACGCAGTATTTT. Its protein is CASSLESRRGADTQYF. This sequence uses TRBV5-4 and TRBJ2-3; TRBD2 is possibly the D segment (6 matching bases). V loses 0 bases, J loses 4 bases, and the germline ends lie 15 bases apart. In the germline V gene (reference sequence), CDR1 corresponds to SGHNT and CDR2 to YYREEE. The CDR3 goes from the cysteine to the phenylalanine over 16 residues. This entry keeps only the CDR3 DNA: 48 bases, framed from base 1.